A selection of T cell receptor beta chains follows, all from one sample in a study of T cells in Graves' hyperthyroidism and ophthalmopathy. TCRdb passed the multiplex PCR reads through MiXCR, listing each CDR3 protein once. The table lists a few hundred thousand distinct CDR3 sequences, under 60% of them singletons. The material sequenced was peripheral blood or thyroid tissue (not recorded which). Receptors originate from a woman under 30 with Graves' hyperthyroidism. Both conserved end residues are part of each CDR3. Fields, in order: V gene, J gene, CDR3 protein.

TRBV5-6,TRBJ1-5,CASSRGAAWAQHF
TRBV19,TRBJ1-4,CASREGTSWFYNEKLFF
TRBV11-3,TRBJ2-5,CASSRDKGFWKTQYF
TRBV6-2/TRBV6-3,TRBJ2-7,CASSYGTGDSYEQYF
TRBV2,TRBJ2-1,CASRLLESQGGYNEQFF
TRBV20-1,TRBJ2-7,CSAAGLAGGDGEQYF
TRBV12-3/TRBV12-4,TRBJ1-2,CASSFADRRTF
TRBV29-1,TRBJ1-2,CSALGQNYGYTF
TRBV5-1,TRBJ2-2,CASSLGHGANTGELFF
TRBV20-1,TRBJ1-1,CSASGTGQTEAFF
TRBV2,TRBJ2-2,CANGQSGTGELFF
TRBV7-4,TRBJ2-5,CASRGLAGPHRTQYF
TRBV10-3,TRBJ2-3,CAISGREGGTDTQYF
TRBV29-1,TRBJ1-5,CSLEAVRGQPQHF
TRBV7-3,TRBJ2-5,CASSSGVGRPRETQYF
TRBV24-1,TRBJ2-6,CATSVTNRGRTEAF
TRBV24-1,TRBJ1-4,CATSDTGSTNEKLFF
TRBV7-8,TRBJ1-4,CASSLIGSTNEKLFF
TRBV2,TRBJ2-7,CASSFRGYYEQYF
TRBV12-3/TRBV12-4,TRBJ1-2,CASAGTGGADGYTF
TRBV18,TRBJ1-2,CASSPPGGGYTF
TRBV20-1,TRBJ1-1,CSAWRGEDTEAFF
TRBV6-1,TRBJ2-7,CAIRAGQGTYEQYF
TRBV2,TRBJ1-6,CASSEENRSGEFSPLHF
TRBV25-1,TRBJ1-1,CASKWGQKNTEAFF
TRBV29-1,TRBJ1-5,CSVDGTGGTQPQHF
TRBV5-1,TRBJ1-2,CASSLMVRGNYGYTF
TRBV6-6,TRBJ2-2,CASSTAPTGELFF
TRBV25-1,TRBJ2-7,CASSGKGQGHEQYF